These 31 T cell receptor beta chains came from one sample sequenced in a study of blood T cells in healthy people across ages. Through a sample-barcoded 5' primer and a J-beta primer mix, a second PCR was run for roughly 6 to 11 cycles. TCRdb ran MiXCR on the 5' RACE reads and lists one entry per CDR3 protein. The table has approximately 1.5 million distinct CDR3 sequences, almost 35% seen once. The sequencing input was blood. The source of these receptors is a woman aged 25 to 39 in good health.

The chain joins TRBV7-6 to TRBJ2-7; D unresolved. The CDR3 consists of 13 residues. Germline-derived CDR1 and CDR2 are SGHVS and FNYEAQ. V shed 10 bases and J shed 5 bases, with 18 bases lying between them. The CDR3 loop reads CATPVTQPHEQYF. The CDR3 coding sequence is TGTGCCACCCCGGTTACCCAACCCCACGAGCAGTACTTC.

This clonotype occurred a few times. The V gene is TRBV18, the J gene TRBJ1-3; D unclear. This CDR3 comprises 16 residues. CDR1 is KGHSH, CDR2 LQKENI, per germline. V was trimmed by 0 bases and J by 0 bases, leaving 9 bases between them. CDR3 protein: CASSPPVGSSGNTIYF. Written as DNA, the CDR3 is TGTGCCAGCTCACCACCCGTGGGGAGCTCTGGAAACACCATATATTTT.

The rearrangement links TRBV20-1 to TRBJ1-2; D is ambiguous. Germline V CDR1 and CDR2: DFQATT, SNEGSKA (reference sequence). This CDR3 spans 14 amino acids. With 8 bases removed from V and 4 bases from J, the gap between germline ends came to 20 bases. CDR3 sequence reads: CSTIMTGAGYGYTF. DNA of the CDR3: TGCAGTACTATAATGACGGGCGCGGGCTATGGCTACACCTTC.

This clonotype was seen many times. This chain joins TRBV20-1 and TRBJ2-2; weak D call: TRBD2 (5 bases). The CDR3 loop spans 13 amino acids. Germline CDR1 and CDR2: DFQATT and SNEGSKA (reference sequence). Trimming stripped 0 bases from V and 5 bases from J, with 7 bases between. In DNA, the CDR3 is TGCAGTGCTAGAGAAGGGAGTACCGGGGAGCTGTTTTTT. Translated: CSAREGSTGELFF.

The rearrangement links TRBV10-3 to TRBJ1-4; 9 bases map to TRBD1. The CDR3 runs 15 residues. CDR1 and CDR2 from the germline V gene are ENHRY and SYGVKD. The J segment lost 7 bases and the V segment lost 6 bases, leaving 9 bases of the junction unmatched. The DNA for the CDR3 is TGTGCCATCAGCCCCGGACAGGGGAAAGGTGAAAAACTGTTTTTT. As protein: CAISPGQGKGEKLFF.

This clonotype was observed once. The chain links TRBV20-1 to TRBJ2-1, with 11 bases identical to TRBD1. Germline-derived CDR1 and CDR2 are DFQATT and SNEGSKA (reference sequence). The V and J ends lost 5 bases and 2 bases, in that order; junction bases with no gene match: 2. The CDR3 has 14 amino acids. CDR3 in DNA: TGCAGTGCTGGGGACAGGGGGGCCTACAATGAGCAGTTCTTC. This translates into CSAGDRGAYNEQFF.

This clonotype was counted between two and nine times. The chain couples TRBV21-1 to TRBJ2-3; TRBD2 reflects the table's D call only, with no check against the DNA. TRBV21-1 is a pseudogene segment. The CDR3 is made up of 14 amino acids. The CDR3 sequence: CARSIAGVTDTQYF. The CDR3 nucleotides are TGTGCCAGGTCCATAGCGGGAGTAACAGATACGCAGTATTTT.

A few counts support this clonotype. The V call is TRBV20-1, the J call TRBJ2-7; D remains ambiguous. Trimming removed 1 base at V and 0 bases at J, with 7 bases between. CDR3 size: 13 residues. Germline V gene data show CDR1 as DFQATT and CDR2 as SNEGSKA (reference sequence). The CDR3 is CSARARVSYEQYF. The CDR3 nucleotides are TGCAGTGCTAGAGCTCGGGTCTCCTACGAGCAGTACTTC.

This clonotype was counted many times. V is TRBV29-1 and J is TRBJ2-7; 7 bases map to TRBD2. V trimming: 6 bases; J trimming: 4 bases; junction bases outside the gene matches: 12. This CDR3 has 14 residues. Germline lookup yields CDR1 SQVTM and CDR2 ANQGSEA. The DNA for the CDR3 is TGCAGCGTCGCCCGGCGGGGGAGGTCTTACGAGCAGTACTTC. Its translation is CSVARRGRSYEQYF.

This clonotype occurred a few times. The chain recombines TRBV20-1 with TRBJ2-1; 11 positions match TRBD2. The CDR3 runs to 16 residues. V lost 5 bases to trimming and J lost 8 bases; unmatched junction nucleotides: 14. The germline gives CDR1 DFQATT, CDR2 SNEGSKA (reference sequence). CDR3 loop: CSAEPGLADRDDEQFF. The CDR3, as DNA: TGCAGTGCTGAGCCGGGACTAGCGGACCGCGACGATGAGCAGTTCTTC.

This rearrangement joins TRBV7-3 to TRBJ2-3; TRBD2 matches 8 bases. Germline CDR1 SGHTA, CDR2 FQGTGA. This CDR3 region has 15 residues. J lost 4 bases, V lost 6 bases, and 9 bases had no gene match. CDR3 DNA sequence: TGTGCCAGCAGTTACACACTAGCGGAGGCAGATACGCAGTATTTT. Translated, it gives CASSYTLAEADTQYF.

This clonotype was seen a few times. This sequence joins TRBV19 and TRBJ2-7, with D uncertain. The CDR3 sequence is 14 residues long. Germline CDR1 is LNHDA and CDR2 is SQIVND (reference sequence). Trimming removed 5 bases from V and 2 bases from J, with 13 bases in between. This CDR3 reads CASSVRVRTYEQYF. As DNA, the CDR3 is TGTGCCAGTAGTGTTCGAGTTCGGACCTACGAGCAGTACTTC.

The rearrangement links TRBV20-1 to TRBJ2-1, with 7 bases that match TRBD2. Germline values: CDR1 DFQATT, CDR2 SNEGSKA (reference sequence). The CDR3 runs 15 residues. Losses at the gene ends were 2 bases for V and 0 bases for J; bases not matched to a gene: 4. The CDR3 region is CSARLERDSYNEQFF. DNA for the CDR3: TGCAGTGCTAGACTTGAGCGGGACTCCTACAATGAGCAGTTCTTC.

This CDR3 is CASRPTAGSYEQYF. The CDR3 region has the DNA TGTGCCAGCAGGCCGACAGCCGGCTCCTACGAGCAGTACTTC. This chain joins TRBV6-1 and TRBJ2-7, with D perhaps matching TRBD1 (5 bases). The CDR3 extends over 14 amino acids. Germline assignment: CDR1 MNHNS and CDR2 SASEGT. Between the trimmed V and J ends, which lost 6 bases and 0 bases, there was a span of 12 bases.

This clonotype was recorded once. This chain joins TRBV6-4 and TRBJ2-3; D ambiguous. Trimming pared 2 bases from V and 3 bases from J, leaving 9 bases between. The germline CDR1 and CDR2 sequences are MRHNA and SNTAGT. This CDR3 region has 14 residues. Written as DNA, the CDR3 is TGTGCCAGCAGTGACGATTCCCCTACAGATACGCAGTATTTT. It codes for CASSDDSPTDTQYF.

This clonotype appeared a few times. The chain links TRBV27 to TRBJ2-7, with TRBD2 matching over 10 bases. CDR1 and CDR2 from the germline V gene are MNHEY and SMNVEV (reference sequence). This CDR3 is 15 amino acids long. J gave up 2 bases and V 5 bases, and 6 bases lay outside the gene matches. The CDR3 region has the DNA TGTGCCAGCAGTCCGACTAGCGGGCGCCCCTACGAGCAGTACTTC. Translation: CASSPTSGRPYEQYF.

This CDR3 is CASSLAGRETVDTQYF. In nucleotides, the CDR3 is TGCGCCAGCAGCTTGGCCGGGCGGGAGACCGTAGATACGCAGTATTTT. The rearrangement links TRBV5-1 to TRBJ2-3, with 7 bases that match TRBD2. From germline, CDR1 is SGHRS and CDR2 YFSETQ. CDR3 size: 16 residues. With V trimmed by 0 bases and J by 5 bases, 9 bases remained unmatched. Drawing the rest from reference TRBV5-1 and TRBJ2-3, the complete variable domain is KAGVTQTPRYLIKTRGQQVTLSCSPISGHRSVSWYQQTPGQGLQFLFEYFSETQRNKGNFPGRFSGRQFSNSRSEMNVSTLELGDSALYLCASSLAGRETVDTQYFGPGTRLTVL.

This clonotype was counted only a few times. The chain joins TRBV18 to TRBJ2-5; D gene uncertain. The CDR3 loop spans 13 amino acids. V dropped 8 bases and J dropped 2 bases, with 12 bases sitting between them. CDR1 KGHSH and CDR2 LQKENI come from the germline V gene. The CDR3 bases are TGTGCCAGCAGCCCCGACCTGCAAGAGACCCAGTACTTC. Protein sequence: CASSPDLQETQYF.

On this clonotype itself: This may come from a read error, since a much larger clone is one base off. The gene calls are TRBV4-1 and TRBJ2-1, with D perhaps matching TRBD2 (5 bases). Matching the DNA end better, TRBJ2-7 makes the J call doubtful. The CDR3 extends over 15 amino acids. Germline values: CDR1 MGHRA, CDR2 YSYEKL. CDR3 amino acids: CASSQVEGFGNEQYF. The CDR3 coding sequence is TGCGCCAGCAGCCAAGTAGAGGGATTCGGCAATGAGCAGTACTTC.

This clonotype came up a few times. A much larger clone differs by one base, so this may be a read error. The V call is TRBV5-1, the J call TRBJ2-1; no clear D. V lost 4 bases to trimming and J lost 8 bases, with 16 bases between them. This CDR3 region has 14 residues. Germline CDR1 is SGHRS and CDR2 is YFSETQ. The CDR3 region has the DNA TGCGCCAGCAGCCCCCGGGCCATTCACGATGAGCAGTTCTTC. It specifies CASSPRAIHDEQFF.

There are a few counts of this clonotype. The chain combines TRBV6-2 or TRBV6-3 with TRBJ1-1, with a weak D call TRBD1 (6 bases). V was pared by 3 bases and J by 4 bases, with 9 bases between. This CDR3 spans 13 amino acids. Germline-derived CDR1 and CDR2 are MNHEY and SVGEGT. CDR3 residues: CASSYRGATEAFF. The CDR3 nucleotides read TGTGCCAGCAGTTATCGGGGGGCCACTGAAGCTTTCTTT.

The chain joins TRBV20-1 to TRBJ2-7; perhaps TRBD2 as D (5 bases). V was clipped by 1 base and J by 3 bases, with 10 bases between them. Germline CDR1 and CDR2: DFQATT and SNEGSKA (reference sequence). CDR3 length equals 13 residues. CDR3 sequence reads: CSARASPLYEQYF. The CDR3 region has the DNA TGCAGTGCTAGAGCTAGCCCTCTCTACGAGCAGTACTTC.

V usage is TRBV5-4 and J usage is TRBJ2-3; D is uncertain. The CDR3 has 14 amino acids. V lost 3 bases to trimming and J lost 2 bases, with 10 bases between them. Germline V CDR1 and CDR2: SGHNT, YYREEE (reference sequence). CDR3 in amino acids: CASSSEDLTDTQYF. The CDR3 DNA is TGTGCCAGCAGCTCCGAGGACCTCACAGATACGCAGTATTTT.

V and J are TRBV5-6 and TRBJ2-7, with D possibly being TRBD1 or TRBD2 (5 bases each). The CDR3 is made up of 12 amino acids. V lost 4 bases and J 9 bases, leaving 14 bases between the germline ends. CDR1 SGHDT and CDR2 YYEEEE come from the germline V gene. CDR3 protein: CASSRLRDGQYF. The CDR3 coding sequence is TGTGCCAGCAGCAGACTCAGGGACGGGCAGTACTTC.

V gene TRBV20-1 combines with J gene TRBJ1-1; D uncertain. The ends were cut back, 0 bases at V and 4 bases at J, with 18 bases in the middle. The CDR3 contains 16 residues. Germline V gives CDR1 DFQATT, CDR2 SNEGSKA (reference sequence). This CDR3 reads CSARDRKGFRSTEAFF. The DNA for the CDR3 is TGCAGTGCTAGAGATCGTAAGGGCTTTAGGAGCACTGAAGCTTTCTTT.

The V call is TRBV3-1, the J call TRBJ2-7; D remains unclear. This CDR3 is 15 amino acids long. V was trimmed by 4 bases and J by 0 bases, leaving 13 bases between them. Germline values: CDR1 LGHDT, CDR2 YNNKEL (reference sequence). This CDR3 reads CASSPAHASSYEQYF. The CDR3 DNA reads TGTGCCAGCAGCCCCGCCCATGCCAGCTCCTACGAGCAGTACTTC.

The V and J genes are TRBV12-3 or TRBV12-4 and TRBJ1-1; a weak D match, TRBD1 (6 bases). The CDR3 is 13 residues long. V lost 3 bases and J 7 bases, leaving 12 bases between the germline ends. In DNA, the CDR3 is TGTGCCAGCAGTTTGGGGGCTGCGGGTGAAGCTTTCTTT. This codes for CASSLGAAGEAFF.

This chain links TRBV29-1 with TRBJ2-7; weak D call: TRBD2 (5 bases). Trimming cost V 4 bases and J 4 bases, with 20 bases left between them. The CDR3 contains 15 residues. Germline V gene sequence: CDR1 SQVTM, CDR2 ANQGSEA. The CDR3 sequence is CSVVGGPSPVYEQYF. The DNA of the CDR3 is TGCAGCGTTGTCGGTGGCCCTAGCCCTGTTTACGAGCAGTACTTC.

The CDR3 is CASSPRTGSKTQYF. The CDR3 DNA sequence: TGCGCCAGCAGCCCCAGGACAGGGAGTAAGACCCAGTACTTC. This chain joins TRBV5-1 and TRBJ2-5, with 8 bases identical to TRBD1. The CDR3 totals 14 residues. Germline V gene data show CDR1 as SGHRS and CDR2 as YFSETQ. Trimming cost V 4 bases and J 6 bases; bases outside gene matches: 8.

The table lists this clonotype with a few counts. The CDR3 nucleotides are TGCAGTGCTAGGAGCCCGGGTCCCCGGGACGAGCAGTACTTC. Protein product: CSARSPGPRDEQYF. The chain uses TRBV20-1 and TRBJ2-7, with unresolved D. This CDR3 spans 14 amino acids. Germline V gene lookup returns CDR1 DFQATT and CDR2 SNEGSKA (reference sequence). Trimming cost V 3 bases and J 5 bases, with 17 bases left between them.

The CDR3 DNA reads as TGTGCCAGCAGCTTAGGGGCAGGGACCTCGAACATTCAGTACTTC. Translated, it gives CASSLGAGTSNIQYF. The V and J genes are TRBV7-2 and TRBJ2-5, with D possibly called TRBD1 or TRBD2 (5 bases each). The J call is uncertain, as TRBJ2-4 better fits the DNA end. This CDR3 is 15 amino acids long. CDR1 is SGHTA, CDR2 FQGNSA, per germline.